The T cell receptor beta chain described here comes from a study of OX40 agonist ivuxolimab in advanced cancers. As for the study more broadly: The costimulatory receptor OX40 (CD134) was targeted by ivuxolimab, a fully human IgG2 agonistic monoclonal antibody. Intravenous ivuxolimab was administered to patients every 2 weeks at six dose levels: 0.01, 0.1, 0.3, 1.5, 3 and 10 mg/kg. Of the roughly 54 dose-escalation patients, hepatocellular carcinoma was present in approximately 20, melanoma in about 15, renal cell carcinoma in 9 and head and neck cancer in 9. In the dose-escalation cohort, 65% to 90% of patients were male, and the mean age was roughly 60 years, with a range of 23 to 79. Prior anti-PD-1, anti-PD-L1 or anti-CTLA-4 therapy was permitted, and 40% to 50% of dose-escalation patients had received checkpoint inhibitors. Partial responses occurred in three dose-escalation patients: two with cutaneous melanoma and one with hepatocellular carcinoma. Peripheral TCRbeta sequencing was intended to test whether TCR sequence diversity was altered and clonal T-cell expansion was caused by ivuxolimab. The paper reports the monotherapy dose-escalation portion (N of about 50 patients) of the phase I ivuxolimab trial. Study-level results and caveats: Partial responders in the 0.1-3.0 mg/kg groups had among the lowest normalized peripheral clonal expansion, especially among CD8+ T cells. After ivuxolimab, more expanded clones were found on average in CD8+ T cells than in CD4+ T cells. Low levels of normalized T-cell clonal expansion were also seen in some nonresponding patients. The antigen specificity of the peripheral T cells that underwent clonal expansion was not determined. At doses of 0.1 to 3.0 mg/kg, clonal expansion of both CD4+ and CD8+ blood T cells was observed from baseline to week 6.

As encoded in the germline V gene (reference sequence), CDR1 is LNHDA while CDR2 is SQIVND. Ends trimmed: V by 4 bases, J by 3 bases; bases unmatched to a gene: 14. Taken from cysteine to phenylalanine, the CDR3 has 17 residues. Of the read, only the CDR3 DNA is kept; its 51 bases are in frame from base 1. The trial excluded patients who had a history of autoimmune disease or who were on systemic immunosuppression. Peripheral blood for TCR sequencing was collected from all dose cohorts at baseline, on cycle 4 day 1, and on cycle 7 day 1. The samples were taken from a phase I, first-in-human, multicenter, open-label dose-escalation trial of ivuxolimab. Adults with locally advanced or metastatic melanoma, renal cell, hepatocellular, or head and neck squamous cell carcinoma were enrolled in the trial. Before TCR sequencing, CD4+ and CD8+ T cells were separately sorted from peripheral blood. Genomic DNA was isolated from the sorted cells so that the TCRbeta CDR3 region could be sequenced. TCRbeta CDR3 regions were sequenced using the immunoSEQ Assay. The table comes from immuneACCESS by way of TCRdb, which keeps in-frame sequences with V and J called. Part of the clones is missing from these tables; in studies checked, under half for an unresolved V gene and the rest for unknown reasons. The sample contains over 85,000 clones, approximately 83% of them found a single time. Of the sample, roughly 1.5% is held by the ten largest clones.

Comments on this clone: Its antigen is currently not known. No much larger clone is present one base from it, and per-base qualities are unavailable.

This clonotype was obtained from an adult with an advanced solid tumor such as melanoma, head and neck, liver or kidney cancer. The source material was CD4+ or CD8+ T cells sorted from blood, sampled in a trial of the OX40 agonist ivuxolimab. Recombination linked TRBV19 to TRBJ2-5; TRBD2 aligns with 7 central bases. DNA sequence: TGTGCCAGTAGTAACACAGCGGGGCTAAGAAGGAAAGAGACCCAGTACTTC. Its translation reads: CASSNTAGLRRKETQYF.